These 8 T cell receptor beta chains were sequenced from one sample in a study of T cell changes during pregnancy in multiple sclerosis. Libraries were prepared by immunoSEQ multiplex PCR; TCRdb keeps only in-frame clonotypes and omits some of them. The table shows about 59,000 clones, with about 93% occurring only once. This material consisted of CD8+ T cells from peripheral blood mononuclear cells, taken in the third trimester of pregnancy. The receptors derive from a female donor with multiple sclerosis, enrolled in a pregnancy study.

The rearrangement links TRBV7-6 to TRBJ2-6; D unresolved. The CDR3 totals 16 residues. The V end lost 5 bases, the J end lost 2 bases, and 13 bases lay between the germline ends. From germline, CDR1 is SGHVS and CDR2 FNYEAQ. The CDR3 reads CASSPPGFAGANVLTF. The CDR3 DNA reads as TGTGCCAGCAGCCCCCCCGGTTTCGCTGGGGCCAACGTCCTGACTTTC.

The V call is TRBV27, the J call TRBJ2-1; D not resolved. This CDR3 is built from 12 residues. Germline CDR1 MNHEY, CDR2 SMNVEV (reference sequence). V was trimmed by 4 bases and J by 9 bases, leaving 10 bases between them. For the CDR3, the DNA is TGTGCCAGCAGTTCTAGGCTTGGTGAGCAGTTCTTC. It yields the protein CASSSRLGEQFF.

The chain carries TRBV27 and TRBJ1-1; D not certain. CDR3 size: 13 residues. Trimming left V 0 bases short and J 1 base short, with 3 bases between. The V gene's germline CDR1 is MNHEY and CDR2 SMNVEV (reference sequence). The CDR3 here is CASSLSRNTEAFF. CDR3 in DNA: TGTGCCAGCAGTTTATCTAGGAACACTGAAGCTTTCTTT.

The rearrangement joins TRBV13 to TRBJ2-6; possible D gene TRBD2, 5 bases. This CDR3 region has 17 residues. V gave up 5 bases and J gave up 3 bases, with 17 bases separating them. Germline loops: CDR1 PRHDT, CDR2 FYEKMQ (reference sequence). The CDR3 region has the DNA TGTGCCAGCAGCGCCCGGAGGTCGGGTAGTGGGGCCAACGTCCTGACTTTC. Amino acid sequence: CASSARRSGSGANVLTF.

The chain carries TRBV15 and TRBJ2-5; D ambiguous. The CDR3 has 12 amino acids. The germline CDR1 and CDR2 sequences are LNHNV and YYDKDF (reference sequence). V lost 2 bases to trimming and J lost 2 bases, with 3 bases between them. The CDR3 nucleotides are TGTGCCACCAGCAGACCTCAAGAGACCCAGTACTTC. Translated: CATSRPQETQYF.

The V gene is TRBV27, the J gene TRBJ1-5, with D possibly TRBD1 on 6 matching bases. The CDR3 is 15 amino acids. Per the germline V gene, CDR1 is MNHEY and CDR2 is SMNVEV (reference sequence). The V gene lost 0 bases and the J gene lost 3 bases, with 9 bases spanning the gap. The CDR3 sequence is CASSLSTGSNQPQHF. As DNA, the CDR3 is TGTGCCAGCAGTTTATCTACAGGGTCCAATCAGCCCCAGCATTTT.

The genes are TRBV11-2 and TRBJ2-1, with 12 bases lining up with TRBD2. The junction had 14 bases not matched to a gene; V was cut back by 1 base and J by 7 bases. The CDR3 is 19 residues long. CDR1 is SGHAT, CDR2 FQNNGV, per germline. The CDR3, as DNA: TGTGCCAGCAGCTTAGTTTTCCCTAGCGGGAGGGCTGGGCGGAATGAGCAGTTCTTC. Amino acid sequence: CASSLVFPSGRAGRNEQFF.

This sequence joins TRBV2 and TRBJ1-5, with a possible D match to TRBD1 (6 bases). V dropped 6 bases and J dropped 1 base, with 16 bases sitting between them. Germline V gene lookup returns CDR1 SNHLY and CDR2 FYNNEI. The length of the CDR3 is 16 residues. CDR3 nucleotide sequence: TGTGCCAGCAGCGAATCTACAGGGTTGAGCAATCAGCCCCAGCATTTT. It codes for CASSESTGLSNQPQHF.